The 32 T cell receptor beta chains presented below share a single source sample, sequenced in a study of blood T cell repertoires in COVID-19. Profiled with immunoSEQ multiplex PCR; TCRdb holds only in-frame clones, not every one. The data contain some 310,000 clones, 90% of them seen just once; the ten biggest clones take up roughly 1%. The sequencing input was peripheral blood. The receptors derive from a woman in her 40s with COVID-19, enrolled during active disease.

V usage is TRBV5-5 and J usage is TRBJ2-3; no definite D call. CDR3 length: 12 amino acids. Germline V gene sequence: CDR1 SGHKS, CDR2 YYEKEE (reference sequence). V dropped 2 bases and J dropped 5 bases, with 6 bases sitting between them. The CDR3 loop is CASSFPVDTQYF. DNA for the CDR3: TGTGCCAGCAGCTTCCCTGTAGATACGCAGTATTTT. The full variable domain, rest sourced from reference TRBV5-5 and TRBJ2-3, is DAGVTQSPTHLIKTRGQQVTLRCSPISGHKSVSWYQQVLGQGPQFIFQYYEKEERGRGNFPDRFSARQFPNYSSELNVNALLLGDSALYLCASSFPVDTQYFGPGTRLTVL.

The CDR3 loop is CSASPPLGYRGGDTQYF. CDR3 in DNA: TGCAGTGCTAGTCCTCCCCTGGGGTACAGGGGAGGAGATACGCAGTATTTT. The chain combines TRBV20-1 with TRBJ2-3; D possibly corresponds to TRBD1 (7 bases). CDR3 length equals 17 residues. The germline CDR1 and CDR2 sequences are DFQATT and SNEGSKA (reference sequence). V dropped 3 bases and J dropped 5 bases, with 24 bases sitting between them.

The chain employs TRBV30 and TRBJ1-5; 8 bases agree with TRBD1. From germline, CDR1 is GTSNPN and CDR2 SVGIG (reference sequence). The J segment lost 6 bases and the V segment lost 0 bases, leaving 4 bases of the junction unmatched. CDR3 size: 14 residues. CDR3 DNA sequence: TGTGCCTGGAGTGTACAGGGGGGCGGTCAGCCCCAGCATTTT. This sequence encodes CAWSVQGGGQPQHF.

This clone came up once. The chain has TRBV29-1 and TRBJ1-1, with TRBD1 matching 7 bases. CDR1 and CDR2 from the germline V gene are SQVTM and ANQGSEA. CDR3 size: 13 residues. The J segment lost 4 bases and the V segment lost 6 bases, leaving 8 bases of the junction unmatched. Written as DNA, the CDR3 is TGCAGCGTCCGAAGGGGGCTGAGCACTGAAGCTTTCTTT. Translating gives CSVRRGLSTEAFF.

The chain combines TRBV7-2 with TRBJ1-1; the D gene is possibly TRBD1 (5 bases). This CDR3 is 13 amino acids long. V was shortened by 8 bases and J by 0 bases, with 10 bases between the two germline ends. CDR1 is SGHTA and CDR2 is FQGNSA in the germline V gene. CDR3 coding DNA: TGTGCCAGCCTGGGGCAGATGAACACTGAAGCTTTCTTT. Translated, it gives CASLGQMNTEAFF.

The V gene is TRBV6-2 or TRBV6-3, the J gene TRBJ1-1; the D gene is possibly TRBD1 (5 bases). Trimming took 4 bases from V and 8 from J, leaving 14 bases between them. Germline V gene sequence: CDR1 MNHEY, CDR2 SVGEGT. The CDR3 sequence is 13 residues long. CDR3 nucleotides: TGTGCCAGCAGTTTCGCCTTGGGGGGGGAAGCTTTCTTT. Amino acid sequence: CASSFALGGEAFF.

CDR3: CASSFFVGQGVQYF. DNA of the CDR3: TGTGCCAGCAGTTTCTTCGTGGGACAGGGAGTCCAGTACTTC. The chain links TRBV28 to TRBJ2-5; 9 nucleotides line up with TRBD1. Per the germline V gene, CDR1 is MDHEN and CDR2 is SYDVKM. With 3 bases clipped from V and 10 bases from J, the junction kept 9 bases outside the gene matches. The CDR3 totals 14 residues.

The chain couples TRBV19 to TRBJ1-5; D remains unclear. The germline V gene has CDR1 LNHDA and CDR2 SQIVND (reference sequence). Trimming removed 5 bases from V and 7 bases from J, with 12 bases in between. This CDR3 is 13 amino acids long. CDR3 amino acids: CASSEQTGQPQHF. As DNA, the CDR3 is TGTGCCAGTAGTGAACAGACCGGCCAGCCCCAGCATTTT.

This clone turned up a few times. This chain connects TRBV27 to TRBJ1-5; TRBD1 matches 7 bases. The CDR3 covers 14 residues. Germline V gene data show CDR1 as MNHEY and CDR2 as SMNVEV (reference sequence). V was pared by 6 bases and J by 7 bases, with 9 bases of the junction left unmatched. DNA for the CDR3: TGTGCCAGCAGACCCCGACAGGGTCAACAGCCCCAGCATTTT. Translating gives CASRPRQGQQPQHF.

With regard to this clone: At one end, the junction sequence differs from germline, possibly due to a read error. This chain connects TRBV5-6 to TRBJ1-3; 10 bases map to TRBD1. The CDR3 runs 16 residues. From germline, CDR1 is SGHDT and CDR2 YYEEEE. CDR3 amino acids: CASTLVRDRGGNTIYF. CDR3 DNA sequence: TGTGCCAGCACCTTGGTTCGGGACAGGGGTGGAAACACCATATATTTT.

V gene TRBV7-2 combines with J gene TRBJ1-2; perhaps TRBD1 as D (6 bases). The germline V gene has CDR1 SGHTA and CDR2 FQGNSA. This CDR3 has 13 amino acids. V was cut by 4 bases and J by 4 bases, with 10 bases left in between. The CDR3 nucleotides are TGTGCCAGCAGCTCCGACAGGCGCTATGGCTACACCTTC. Its translation: CASSSDRRYGYTF.

Comments on this clone: Relative to the germline gene, one junction end is altered; a read error may explain this. The chain recombines TRBV19 with TRBJ2-3; unclear D gene. Germline values: CDR1 LNHDA, CDR2 SQIVND (reference sequence). The CDR3 contains 13 residues. CDR3 bases: TGTGCCAGTAGCATAGGCGGCACAGATACGCAGTATTTT. It codes for CASSIGGTDTQYF.

This chain joins TRBV28 and TRBJ2-7; TRBD1 matches 7 bases. The V segment lost 4 bases and the J segment 2 bases; nucleotides outside the gene matches: 5. CDR1 is MDHEN, CDR2 SYDVKM, per germline. The CDR3 runs to 14 residues. CDR3 nucleotides: TGTGCCAGCAGTTCGGGACAGAGGCCCTACGAGCAGTACTTC. Amino acids: CASSSGQRPYEQYF.

The CDR3 is CASSIGGLYEQYF. In DNA, the CDR3 is TGTGCCAGCTCTATCGGAGGTCTCTACGAGCAGTACTTC. The chain combines TRBV18 with TRBJ2-7, with D possibly matching TRBD2 (5 bases). The CDR3 sequence is 13 residues long. Per germline, CDR1 KGHSH and CDR2 LQKENI. The germline V and J ends were trimmed by 6 bases and 3 bases, with 12 bases remaining between them.

The chain combines TRBV7-2 with TRBJ1-1; D is possibly TRBD1 (6 bases). Germline V CDR1 and CDR2: SGHTA, FQGNSA. This CDR3 has 15 residues. V was pared by 4 bases and J by 0 bases, with 12 bases between. CDR3 amino acids: CASSSQGRVNTEAFF. In nucleotides, the CDR3 is TGTGCCAGCAGCTCACAGGGCAGGGTGAACACTGAAGCTTTCTTT.

The chain couples TRBV27 to TRBJ1-1; D may be TRBD1 (5 bases). Germline V CDR1 and CDR2: MNHEY, SMNVEV (reference sequence). This CDR3 contains 13 residues. Trimming removed 2 bases at V and 1 base at J, with 5 bases between. CDR3 nucleotide sequence: TGTGCCAGCAGTTTACAGGGGAACACTGAAGCTTTCTTT. Translated: CASSLQGNTEAFF.

The J gene is TRBJ2-5, the V gene TRBV3-1 (or the pseudogene TRBV3-2); 11 bases fit TRBD2. The CDR3 consists of 15 residues. Trimming at V came to 3 bases and at J to 2 bases, leaving 2 bases not matched to a gene. In germline, CDR1 is LGHDT, CDR2 YNNKEL (reference sequence). CDR3 amino acids: CASSHRLAGQETQYF. The CDR3 nucleotides read TGTGCCAGCAGCCACAGACTAGCGGGGCAAGAGACCCAGTACTTC.

The chain is built from TRBV5-4 and TRBJ2-1; 9 bases are a match to TRBD2. Losses at the gene ends were 4 bases for V and 13 bases for J; bases not matched to a gene: 15. The CDR3 has 15 residues. The germline CDR1 and CDR2 sequences are SGHNT and YYREEE (reference sequence). The CDR3 loop is CASSLNLAGAYYQFF. CDR3 DNA sequence: TGTGCCAGCAGCCTAAATTTAGCGGGGGCCTACTATCAGTTCTTC.

The rearrangement links TRBV6-5 to TRBJ1-2, with TRBD1 matching over 8 bases. The germline CDR1 and CDR2 sequences are MNHEY and SVGAGI. The CDR3 is made up of 13 amino acids. The trim removed 6 bases at V and 4 bases at J, leaving 4 bases unmatched. The DNA for the CDR3 is TGTGCCAGCAGCCGGGACAGGATCTATGGCTACACCTTC. It is translated as CASSRDRIYGYTF.

The chain recombines TRBV19 with TRBJ1-4; D remains unclear. Trimming took 2 bases from V and 7 from J, leaving 11 bases between them. The germline CDR1 and CDR2 sequences are LNHDA and SQIVND (reference sequence). The CDR3 sequence is 14 residues long. Here the CDR3 reads CASSISRVPEKLFF. The CDR3 DNA reads TGTGCCAGTAGTATATCCCGGGTGCCTGAAAAACTGTTTTTT.

The chain carries TRBV7-8 and TRBJ2-7; 8 nucleotides match TRBD2. The junction had 14 bases not matched to a gene; V was cut back by 7 bases and J by 0 bases. CDR3 length equals 17 residues. Per germline, CDR1 SGHVS and CDR2 FQNEAQ. CDR3 amino acids: CASTPHGLAGSSYEQYF. CDR3 nucleotide sequence: TGTGCCAGCACCCCGCACGGACTAGCCGGGAGCTCCTACGAGCAGTACTTC.

This chain links TRBV6-5 with TRBJ1-2; TRBD1 agrees at 11 bases. V shed 2 bases and J 4 bases; nucleotides not matched to a gene: 0. There are 14 residues in the CDR3. Germline V gene lookup returns CDR1 MNHEY and CDR2 SVGAGI. The DNA of the CDR3 is TGTGCCAGCAGTTACGGGACAGGGGGCTATGGCTACACCTTC. It encodes CASSYGTGGYGYTF.

This clone turned up a few times. V usage is TRBV6-2 or TRBV6-3 and J usage is TRBJ2-7; TRBD1 matches 10 bases. This CDR3 contains 13 residues. Germline CDR1 and CDR2: MNHEY and SVGEGT. The junction had 1 base not matched to a gene; V was cut back by 2 bases and J by 6 bases. CDR3 DNA sequence: TGTGCCAGCAGTTACGACAGGGGGCGCGAGCAGTACTTC. Translating it yields CASSYDRGREQYF.

In nucleotides, the CDR3 is TGTGCCAGCAGCCCCATATTCGGACTGAGATCTGGAAACACCATATATTTT. Protein sequence: CASSPIFGLRSGNTIYF. V gene TRBV11-2 combines with J gene TRBJ1-3; no definite D call. CDR3 length equals 17 residues. V was shortened by 5 bases and J by 1 base, with 18 bases between the two germline ends. Germline V gene lookup returns CDR1 SGHAT and CDR2 FQNNGV.

A word on this clone: The identical CDR3 is also encoded by other nucleotide sequences in the sample. V and J are TRBV27 and TRBJ2-7, with TRBD1 identical over 7 bases. CDR3 length: 13 amino acids. CDR1 and CDR2 from the germline V gene are MNHEY and SMNVEV (reference sequence). J lost 1 base, V lost 5 bases, and 2 bases had no gene match. This CDR3 reads CASSATGSYEQYF. The CDR3 DNA sequence: TGTGCCAGCAGTGCGACAGGGTCCTACGAGCAGTACTTC.

The chain recombines TRBV5-1 with TRBJ1-4; D is undetermined. V was shortened by 0 bases and J by 0 bases, with 12 bases between the two germline ends. From germline, CDR1 is SGHRS and CDR2 YFSETQ. This CDR3 has 17 residues. The CDR3, as DNA: TGCGCCAGCAGCTTGGAATTGCGCCTTGCAACTAATGAAAAACTGTTTTTT. As protein: CASSLELRLATNEKLFF.

The rearrangement links TRBV5-1 to TRBJ2-3, with 9 bases lining up with TRBD2. Germline loops: CDR1 SGHRS, CDR2 YFSETQ. The CDR3 is 15 amino acids. Trimming at V came to 0 bases and at J to 7 bases, leaving 6 bases not matched to a gene. CDR3: CASSLGLAGTNTQYF. Written as DNA, the CDR3 is TGCGCCAGCAGCTTGGGTCTAGCGGGAACGAATACGCAGTATTTT.

Only one count was recorded for this clone. The sample carries other DNA sequences with the same CDR3. This chain connects TRBV6-5 to TRBJ1-2, with no clear D. V lost 5 bases to trimming and J lost 5 bases, with 12 bases between them. Germline assignment: CDR1 MNHEY and CDR2 SVGAGI. CDR3 length: 13 amino acids. The chain's CDR3 is CASSPRENYGYTF. The CDR3 DNA follows: TGTGCCAGCAGTCCCCGAGAGAATTATGGCTACACCTTC.

Remarks on this clone: Other DNA sequences of this sample code for an identical CDR3. V is TRBV5-1 and J is TRBJ2-2; 7 bases match TRBD1. Germline V lookup: CDR1 SGHRS, CDR2 YFSETQ. The CDR3 has 14 amino acids. Trimming at V came to 4 bases and at J to 0 bases, leaving 0 bases not matched to a gene. The CDR3 protein is CASSGTANTGELFF. Written as DNA, the CDR3 is TGCGCCAGCAGCGGGACAGCGAACACCGGGGAGCTGTTTTTT.

This clone has only one observation. This sequence joins TRBV2 and TRBJ1-1, with a possible D match to TRBD1 (6 bases). V lost 4 bases and J 7 bases, leaving 10 bases between the germline ends. The germline V gene has CDR1 SNHLY and CDR2 FYNNEI. The CDR3 covers 12 residues. The CDR3 sequence is CASSVEGVEAFF. CDR3 sequence (DNA): TGTGCCAGCAGTGTCGAGGGGGTTGAAGCTTTCTTT.

Concerning this clone itself: The sample contains more than one DNA sequence encoding this CDR3. The gene calls are TRBV18 and TRBJ2-2; D is perhaps TRBD1 (6 bases). This CDR3 spans 15 amino acids. Trimming removed 3 bases at V and 0 bases at J, with 8 bases between. Germline CDR1 is KGHSH and CDR2 is LQKENI. The CDR3 bases are TGTGCCAGCTCACCCGGACAGTCGAACACCGGGGAGCTGTTTTTT. Translation: CASSPGQSNTGELFF.

The chain joins TRBV4-3 to TRBJ1-2; D possibly corresponds to TRBD1 (5 bases). In germline, CDR1 is LGHNA, CDR2 YSLEER. Trimming pared 1 base from V and 7 bases from J, leaving 7 bases between. This CDR3 spans 12 amino acids. CDR3 loop: CASSQVGGGYTF. In DNA form, the CDR3 reads TGCGCCAGCAGCCAAGTGGGGGGTGGCTACACCTTC.